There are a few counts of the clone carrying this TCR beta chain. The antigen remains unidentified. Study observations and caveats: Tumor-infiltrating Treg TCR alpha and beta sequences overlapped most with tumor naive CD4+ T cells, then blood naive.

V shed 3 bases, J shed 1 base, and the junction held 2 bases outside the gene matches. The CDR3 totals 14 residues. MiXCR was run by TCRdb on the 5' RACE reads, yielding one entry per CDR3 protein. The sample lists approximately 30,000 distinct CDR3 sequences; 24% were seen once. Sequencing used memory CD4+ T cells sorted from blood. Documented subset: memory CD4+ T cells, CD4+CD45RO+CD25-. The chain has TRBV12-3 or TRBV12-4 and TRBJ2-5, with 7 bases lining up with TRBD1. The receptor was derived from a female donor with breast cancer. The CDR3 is CASSLGQTQETQYF. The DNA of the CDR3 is TGTGCCAGCAGTTTGGGACAGACCCAAGAGACCCAGTACTTC.